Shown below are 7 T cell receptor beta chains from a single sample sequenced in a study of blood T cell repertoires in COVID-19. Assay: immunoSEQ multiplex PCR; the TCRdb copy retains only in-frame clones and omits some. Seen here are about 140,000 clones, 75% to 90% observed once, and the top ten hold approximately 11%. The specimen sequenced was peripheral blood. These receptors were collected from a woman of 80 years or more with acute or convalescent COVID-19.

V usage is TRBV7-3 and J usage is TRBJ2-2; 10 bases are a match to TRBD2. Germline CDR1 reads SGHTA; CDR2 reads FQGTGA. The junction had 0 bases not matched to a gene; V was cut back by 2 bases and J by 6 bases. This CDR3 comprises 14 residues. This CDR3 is CASSLGLAAGELFF. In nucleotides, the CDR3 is TGTGCCAGCAGCTTAGGACTAGCGGCCGGGGAGCTGTTTTTT. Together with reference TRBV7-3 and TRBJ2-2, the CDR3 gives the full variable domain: GAGVSQTPSNKVTEKGKYVELRCDPISGHTALYWYRQSLGQGPEFLIYFQGTGAADDSGLPNDRFFAVRPEGSVSTLKIQRTERGDSAVYLCASSLGLAAGELFFGEGSRLTVL.

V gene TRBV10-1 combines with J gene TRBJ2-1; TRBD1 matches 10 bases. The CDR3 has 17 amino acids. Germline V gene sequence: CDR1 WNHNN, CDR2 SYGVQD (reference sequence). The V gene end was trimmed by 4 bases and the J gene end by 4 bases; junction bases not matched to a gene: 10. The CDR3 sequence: CASSGVQGQGNYNEQFF. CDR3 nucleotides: TGCGCCAGCAGTGGGGTACAGGGACAGGGGAATTACAATGAGCAGTTCTTC.

CDR3 sequence: CASSPLGQGENEQFF. CDR3 DNA sequence: TGTGCCAGCAGCCCGCTTGGACAGGGAGAGAATGAGCAGTTCTTC. The chain employs TRBV7-6 and TRBJ2-1, with 8 bases aligning to TRBD1. The CDR3 totals 15 residues. Germline CDR1 and CDR2: SGHVS and FNYEAQ. V was pared by 5 bases and J by 7 bases, with 10 bases of the junction left unmatched.

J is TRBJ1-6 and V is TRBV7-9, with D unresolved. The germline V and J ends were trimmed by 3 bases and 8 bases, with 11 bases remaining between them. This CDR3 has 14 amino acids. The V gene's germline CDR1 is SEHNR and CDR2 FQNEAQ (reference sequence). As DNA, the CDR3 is TGTGCCAGCAGCTTGGAAGGGAGGTATTCACCCCTCCACTTT. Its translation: CASSLEGRYSPLHF.

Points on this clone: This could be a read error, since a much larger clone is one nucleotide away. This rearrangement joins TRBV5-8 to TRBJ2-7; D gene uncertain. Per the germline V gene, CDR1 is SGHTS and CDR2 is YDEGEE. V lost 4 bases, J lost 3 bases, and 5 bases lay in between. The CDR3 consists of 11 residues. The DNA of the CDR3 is TGTGCCAGCAGCCCCAACTACGAGCAGTACTTC. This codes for CASSPNYEQYF. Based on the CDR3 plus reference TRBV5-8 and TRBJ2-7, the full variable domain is EAGVTQSPTHLIKTRGQQATLRCSPISGHTSVYWYQQALGLGLQFLLWYDEGEERNRGNFPPRFSGRQFPNYSSELNVNALELEDSALYLCASSPNYEQYFGPGTRLTVT.

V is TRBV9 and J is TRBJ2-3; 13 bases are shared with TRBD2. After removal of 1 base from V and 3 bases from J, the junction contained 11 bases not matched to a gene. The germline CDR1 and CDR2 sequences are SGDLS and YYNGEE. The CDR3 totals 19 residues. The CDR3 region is CASSVQAPTSGGATDTQYF. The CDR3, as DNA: TGTGCCAGCAGCGTACAAGCCCCTACTAGCGGGGGGGCAACAGATACGCAGTATTTT.

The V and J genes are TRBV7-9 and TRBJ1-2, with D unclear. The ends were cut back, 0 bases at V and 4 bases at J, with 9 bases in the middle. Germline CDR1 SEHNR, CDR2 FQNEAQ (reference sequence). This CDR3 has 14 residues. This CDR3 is CASSLAQEAYGYTF. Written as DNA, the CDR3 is TGTGCCAGCAGCTTAGCTCAGGAAGCCTATGGCTACACCTTC.